The 26 T cell receptor beta chains below come from one sample, sequenced in a study of blood T cell repertoires in COVID-19. Using immunoSEQ multiplex PCR, the repertoire was profiled, and TCRdb retains in-frame clones only, with some absent. The sample gives around 140,000 clones, approximately 79% of which show up once; under 3% is in the top ten. Material: PBMCs or T cells enriched from blood (not recorded which). The receptor set was obtained from a woman aged 45-65 years who had recovered from COVID-19.

This chain joins TRBV11-2 and TRBJ2-1; a weak D match, TRBD1 (6 bases). Germline assignment: CDR1 SGHAT and CDR2 FQNNGV. This CDR3 spans 13 amino acids. V lost 5 bases and J lost 7, with 12 bases in between. CDR3 residues: CASSPSDRNEQFF. The CDR3 bases are TGTGCCAGCAGCCCGAGCGACAGGAATGAGCAGTTCTTC. Variable domain in full (rest from reference TRBV11-2 and TRBJ2-1): EAGVAQSPRYKIIEKRQSVAFWCNPISGHATLYWYQQILGQGPKLLIQFQNNGVVDDSQLPKDRFSAERLKGVDSTLKIQPAKLEDSAVYLCASSPSDRNEQFFGPGTRLTVL.

With regard to this clone: The sample contains more than one DNA sequence encoding this CDR3. The chain employs TRBV6-5 and TRBJ2-5, with D perhaps matching TRBD1 (5 bases). This CDR3 is built from 12 residues. Trimming stripped 6 bases from V and 5 bases from J, with 10 bases between. Looked up from germline, CDR1 is MNHEY and CDR2 is SVGAGI. For the CDR3, the DNA is TGTGCCAGCAGGGGGCAGGGCGAGACCCAGTACTTC. Encoded protein: CASRGQGETQYF.

The chain links TRBV5-5 to TRBJ1-2; 8 bases match TRBD1. The CDR3 sequence is 13 residues long. Trimming at V came to 5 bases and at J to 6 bases, leaving 6 bases not matched to a gene. Germline V lookup: CDR1 SGHKS, CDR2 YYEKEE (reference sequence). CDR3 coding DNA: TGTGCCAGCAGTTTCCAGGGGGCGAATGGCTACACCTTC. Its translation: CASSFQGANGYTF.

The CDR3 DNA is TGTGCCAGCTCAAAGTACACTACACTGAACACTGAAGCTTTCTTT. This codes for CASSKYTTLNTEAFF. The chain is built from TRBV18 and TRBJ1-1; no clear D gene. Germline CDR1 reads KGHSH; CDR2 reads LQKENI. The V and J ends lost 5 bases and 0 bases respectively, with 13 bases between them. This CDR3 region has 15 residues.

The chain uses TRBV6-5 and TRBJ1-1; D gene uncertain. Trimming left V 0 bases short and J 4 bases short, with 12 bases between. CDR3 length: 15 amino acids. The germline V gene encodes CDR1 MNHEY and CDR2 SVGAGI. This CDR3 reads CASSYSAAGSTEAFF. CDR3 nucleotides: TGTGCCAGCAGTTACTCGGCGGCGGGGAGCACTGAAGCTTTCTTT.

This sequence joins TRBV27 and TRBJ2-1, with 13 nucleotides matching TRBD2. The V gene's germline CDR1 is MNHEY and CDR2 SMNVEV (reference sequence). CDR3 length equals 14 residues. V lost 8 bases and J lost 6; bases outside the gene matches: 4. CDR3 sequence reads: CASRTSGSRNEQFF. The CDR3 coding sequence is TGTGCCAGCCGGACTAGCGGGAGTCGCAATGAGCAGTTCTTC.

V and J are TRBV19 and TRBJ1-5, with 9 bases matching TRBD1. CDR3 size: 15 residues. The V segment lost 5 bases and the J segment 4 bases; nucleotides outside the gene matches: 6. CDR1 and CDR2 (germline): LNHDA, SQIVND (reference sequence). CDR3 amino acids: CASSGAGQGNQPQHF. The CDR3 DNA follows: TGTGCCAGTAGTGGAGCAGGACAGGGGAATCAGCCCCAGCATTTT.

This clone was recorded once. The chain is built from TRBV27 and TRBJ1-4; D is possibly TRBD1 (5 bases). Germline CDR1 MNHEY, CDR2 SMNVEV (reference sequence). Trimming took 2 bases from V and 8 from J, leaving 9 bases between them. This CDR3 region has 13 residues. The CDR3 DNA sequence: TGTGCCAGCAGTTTACGGTCAGGGGAAAAACTGTTTTTT. It translates to CASSLRSGEKLFF. The full variable domain, rest sourced from reference TRBV27 and TRBJ1-4, is EAQVTQNPRYLITVTGKKLTVTCSQNMNHEYMSWYRQDPGLGLRQIYYSMNVEVTDKGDVPEGYKVSRKEKRNFPLILESPSPNQTSLYFCASSLRSGEKLFFGSGTQLSVL.

The V call is TRBV4-1, the J call TRBJ1-5; D not certain. V gave up 0 bases and J gave up 7 bases, with 13 bases separating them. CDR3 length equals 15 residues. The germline V gene has CDR1 MGHRA and CDR2 YSYEKL. In DNA, the CDR3 is TGCGCCAGCAGCCAAGATGCCGGCGGGTACCAGCCCCAGCATTTT. Its protein product is CASSQDAGGYQPQHF.

The V call is TRBV9, the J call TRBJ1-4, with TRBD1 matching 8 bases. This CDR3 has 15 residues. J gave up 3 bases and V 4 bases, and 5 bases lay outside the gene matches. Germline CDR1 SGDLS, CDR2 YYNGEE. This CDR3 is CASSSTGGPNEKLFF. Here the CDR3 DNA reads TGTGCCAGCAGCTCAACAGGGGGGCCTAATGAAAAACTGTTTTTT. The full variable domain, completed using reference TRBV9 and TRBJ1-4, is DSGVTQTPKHLITATGQRVTLRCSPRSGDLSVYWYQQSLDQGLQFLIQYYNGEERAKGNILERFSAQQFPDLHSELNLSSLELGDSALYFCASSSTGGPNEKLFFGSGTQLSVL.

The table lists this clone with a count of one. The chain couples TRBV9 to TRBJ2-1, with a weak D call TRBD1 (8 bases). V was pared by 0 bases and J by 6 bases, with 13 bases between. The CDR3 has 15 amino acids. CDR1 and CDR2 from the germline V gene are SGDLS and YYNGEE. As DNA, the CDR3 is TGTGCCAGCAGCGTAGGGACAGGGAGGGCCAATGAGCAGTTCTTC. As protein: CASSVGTGRANEQFF.

The chain carries TRBV6-2 or TRBV6-3 and TRBJ1-2; TRBD1 agrees at 7 bases. The junction had 4 bases not matched to a gene; V was cut back by 3 bases and J by 0 bases. In germline, CDR1 is MNHEY, CDR2 SVGEGT. The CDR3 is made up of 15 amino acids. CDR3 loop: CASSYDRAANYGYTF. In nucleotides, the CDR3 is TGTGCCAGCAGTTATGACAGGGCCGCTAACTATGGCTACACCTTC.

The V gene is TRBV7-2, the J gene TRBJ2-3, with 11 positions matching TRBD2. This CDR3 spans 16 amino acids. The V and J ends lost 3 bases and 5 bases, in that order; junction bases with no gene match: 7. In germline, CDR1 is SGHTA, CDR2 FQGNSA. The CDR3 sequence: CASSFVSGGAGDTQYF. The DNA of the CDR3 is TGTGCCAGCAGCTTCGTTAGCGGGGGGGCGGGAGATACGCAGTATTTT.

The V call is TRBV12-5, the J call TRBJ2-2, with 7 bases aligning to TRBD2. The CDR3 sequence is 14 residues long. Germline trimming cut 10 bases from V and 4 bases from J; bases unmatched to any gene: 9. CDR1 and CDR2 (germline): LGHNT, FRNRAP. The CDR3: CATGEGSGTGELFF. The CDR3 nucleotides read TGTGCTACTGGGGAGGGGAGTGGCACCGGGGAGCTGTTTTTT.

The sample holds one count of this clone. The chain links TRBV19 to TRBJ1-6; no clear D gene. V lost 7 bases and J lost 10, with 14 bases in between. Per the germline V gene, CDR1 is LNHDA and CDR2 is SQIVND (reference sequence). The CDR3 is 13 residues long. The CDR3: CASTLGGSSPLHF. The CDR3, as DNA: TGTGCCAGTACCCTGGGAGGGAGCTCACCCCTCCACTTT.

V is TRBV28 and J is TRBJ2-5; D not resolved. The V and J ends lost 2 bases and 5 bases respectively, with 3 bases between them. The CDR3 totals 11 residues. The germline V gene encodes CDR1 MDHEN and CDR2 SYDVKM. The CDR3 DNA reads as TGTGCCAGCAGTTTACGGGAGACCCAGTACTTC. Translated: CASSLRETQYF.

V usage is TRBV5-1 and J usage is TRBJ2-1; 7 bases fit TRBD1. The junction had 7 bases not matched to a gene; V was cut back by 4 bases and J by 9 bases. This CDR3 has 13 amino acids. Germline V gives CDR1 SGHRS, CDR2 YFSETQ. The DNA for the CDR3 is TGCGCCAGCAGCGGTACAGGGGCGGCTGAGCAGTTCTTC. Its protein is CASSGTGAAEQFF.

The chain carries TRBV10-1 and TRBJ2-1; 7 bases are a match to TRBD2. The V gene end was trimmed by 0 bases and the J gene end by 7 bases; junction bases not matched to a gene: 6. CDR3 size: 15 residues. The germline V gene has CDR1 WNHNN and CDR2 SYGVQD (reference sequence). The CDR3 DNA reads TGCGCCAGCAGTGAGTCCGGAGCGGGACTTAATGAGCAGTTCTTC. It is translated as CASSESGAGLNEQFF.

The CDR3 DNA follows: TGTGCCATCAGTTCGGGACAGGGAAGGGAGACCCAGTACTTC. The encoded protein is CAISSGQGRETQYF. The chain has TRBV10-3 and TRBJ2-5; 9 bases match TRBD1. This CDR3 has 14 residues. Germline-derived CDR1 and CDR2 are ENHRY and SYGVKD. Losses at the gene ends were 5 bases for V and 5 bases for J; bases not matched to a gene: 6.

The J gene is TRBJ1-2, the V gene TRBV5-4, with TRBD1 matching 11 bases. The trim removed 4 bases at V and 8 bases at J, leaving 7 bases unmatched. The germline gives CDR1 SGHNT, CDR2 YYREEE (reference sequence). CDR3 length equals 14 residues. CDR3: CASSRGQGVYGYTF. In nucleotides, the CDR3 is TGTGCCAGCAGCCGGGGACAGGGGGTCTACGGCTACACCTTC.

V and J are TRBV7-2 and TRBJ2-1; 8 bases align to TRBD2. Germline CDR1 is SGHTA and CDR2 is FQGNSA. The CDR3 is made up of 18 amino acids. J gave up 7 bases and V 3 bases, and 17 bases lay outside the gene matches. Written as DNA, the CDR3 is TGTGCCAGCAGCTTCTTTTGGACTAGCCGGGAGAGGGGGAATGAGCAGTTCTTC. Residues: CASSFFWTSRERGNEQFF.

This clone has just a few counts. Distinct nucleotide sequences in the sample also encode this CDR3. The V gene is TRBV19, the J gene TRBJ2-6, with D perhaps matching TRBD2 (5 bases). The CDR3 spans 18 residues. V shed 0 bases and J shed 0 bases, with 12 bases lying between them. Germline loops: CDR1 LNHDA, CDR2 SQIVND (reference sequence). The CDR3 DNA follows: TGTGCCAGTAGTATAGATCTACCGGGGAGCTCTGGGGCCAACGTCCTGACTTTC. Protein product: CASSIDLPGSSGANVLTF.

This clone was counted only a few times. The gene calls are TRBV29-1 and TRBJ1-1; TRBD1 aligns across 9 bases. The CDR3 is 13 residues long. Trimming at V came to 5 bases and at J to 3 bases, leaving 4 bases not matched to a gene. Germline CDR1 and CDR2: SQVTM and ANQGSEA. CDR3 loop: CSVSTGGYTEAFF. CDR3 in DNA: TGCAGCGTTTCGACAGGGGGGTACACTGAAGCTTTCTTT.

The J gene is TRBJ1-2, the V gene TRBV10-3; 8 positions agree with TRBD1. CDR1 and CDR2 from the germline V gene are ENHRY and SYGVKD. This CDR3 comprises 17 residues. V trimming: 5 bases; J trimming: 4 bases; junction bases outside the gene matches: 15. The CDR3 DNA follows: TGTGCCATCAGTCCCGGGACAGGTGCTGGGGATCTCTATGGCTACACCTTC. This gives the protein CAISPGTGAGDLYGYTF.

The J gene is TRBJ2-5, the V gene TRBV28, with TRBD1 identical over 8 bases. V was clipped by 4 bases and J by 2 bases; unmatched bases: 9. This CDR3 is 16 amino acids long. CDR1 is MDHEN, CDR2 SYDVKM, per germline. The CDR3 region has the DNA TGTGCCAGCAGTTCCGGACAGGGACGACAACAAGAGACCCAGTACTTC. It is translated as CASSSGQGRQQETQYF.

V and J are TRBV11-2 and TRBJ1-5, with D possibly matching TRBD1 (5 bases). V was shortened by 1 base and J by 3 bases, with 7 bases between the two germline ends. The CDR3 is 14 amino acids. Germline CDR1 is SGHAT and CDR2 is FQNNGV. The CDR3 region has the DNA TGTGCCAGCAGCTTAGGACAGAACAATCAGCCCCAGCATTTT. It is translated as CASSLGQNNQPQHF.